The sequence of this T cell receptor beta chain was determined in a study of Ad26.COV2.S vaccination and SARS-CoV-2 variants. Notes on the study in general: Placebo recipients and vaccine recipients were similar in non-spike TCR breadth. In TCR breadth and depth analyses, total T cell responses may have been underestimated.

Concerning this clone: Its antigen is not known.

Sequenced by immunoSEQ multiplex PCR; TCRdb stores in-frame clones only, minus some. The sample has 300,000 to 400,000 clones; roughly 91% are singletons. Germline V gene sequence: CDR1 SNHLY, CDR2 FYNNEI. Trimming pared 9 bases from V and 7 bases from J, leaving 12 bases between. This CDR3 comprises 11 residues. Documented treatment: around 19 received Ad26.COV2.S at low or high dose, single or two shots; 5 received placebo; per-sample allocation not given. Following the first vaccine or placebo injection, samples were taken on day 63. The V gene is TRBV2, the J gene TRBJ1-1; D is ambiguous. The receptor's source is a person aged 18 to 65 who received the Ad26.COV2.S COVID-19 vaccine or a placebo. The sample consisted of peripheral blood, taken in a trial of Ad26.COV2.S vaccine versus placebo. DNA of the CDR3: TGTGCCAGTTCCCCGGGAGATGAAGCTTTCTTT. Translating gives CASSPGDEAFF.